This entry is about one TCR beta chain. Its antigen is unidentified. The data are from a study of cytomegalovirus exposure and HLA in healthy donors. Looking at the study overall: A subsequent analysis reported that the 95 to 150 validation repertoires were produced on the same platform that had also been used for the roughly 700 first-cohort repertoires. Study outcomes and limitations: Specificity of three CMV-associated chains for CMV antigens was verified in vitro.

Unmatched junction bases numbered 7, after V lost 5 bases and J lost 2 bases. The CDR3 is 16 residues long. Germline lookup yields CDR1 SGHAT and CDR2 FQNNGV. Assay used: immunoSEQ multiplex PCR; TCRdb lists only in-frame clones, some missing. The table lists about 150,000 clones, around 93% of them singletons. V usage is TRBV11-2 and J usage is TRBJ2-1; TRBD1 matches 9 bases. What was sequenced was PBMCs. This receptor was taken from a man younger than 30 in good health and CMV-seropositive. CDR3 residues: CASSPWDRVTYNEQFF. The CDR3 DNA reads TGTGCCAGCAGCCCCTGGGACAGGGTTACCTACAATGAGCAGTTCTTC.